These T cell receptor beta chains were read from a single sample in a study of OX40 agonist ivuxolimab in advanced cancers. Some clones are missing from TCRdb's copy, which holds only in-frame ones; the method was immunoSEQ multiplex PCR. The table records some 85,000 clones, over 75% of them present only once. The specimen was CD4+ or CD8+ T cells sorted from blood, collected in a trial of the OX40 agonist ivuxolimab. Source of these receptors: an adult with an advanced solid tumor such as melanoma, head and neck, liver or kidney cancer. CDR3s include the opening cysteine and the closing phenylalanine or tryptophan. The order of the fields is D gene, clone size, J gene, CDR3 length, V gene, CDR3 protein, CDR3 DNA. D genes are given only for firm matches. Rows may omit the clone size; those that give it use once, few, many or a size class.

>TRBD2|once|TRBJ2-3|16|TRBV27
CASSEVWAGGADTQYF
TGTGCCAGCAGTGAGGTTTGGGCGGGAGGTGCAGATACGCAGTATTTT
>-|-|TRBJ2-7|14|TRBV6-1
CASSDQGWLYEQYF
TGTGCCAGCAGTGACCAGGGGTGGCTCTACGAGCAGTACTTC
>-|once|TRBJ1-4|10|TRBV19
CASWREKLFF
TGTGCCAGCTGGCGTGAAAAACTGTTTTTT
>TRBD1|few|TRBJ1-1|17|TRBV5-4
CASSKGGTGGENTEAFF
TGTGCCAGCAGCAAAGGTGGGACAGGGGGCGAGAACACTGAAGCTTTCTTT
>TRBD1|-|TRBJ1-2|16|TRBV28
CASSLGLTGANYGYTF
TGTGCCAGCAGTTTAGGCTTGACAGGGGCTAACTATGGCTACACCTTC
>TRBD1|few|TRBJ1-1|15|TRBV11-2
CASSRDRGVGTEAFF
TGTGCCAGCAGCCGGGACAGGGGTGTGGGAACTGAAGCTTTCTTT
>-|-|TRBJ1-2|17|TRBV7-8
CASSSYQIRDPKTGYTF
TGTGCCAGCAGCTCGTACCAGATCCGGGACCCCAAGACGGGCTACACCTTC
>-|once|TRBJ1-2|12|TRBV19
CASSGRSYGYTF
TGTGCCAGTAGTGGTCGCAGCTATGGCTACACCTTC
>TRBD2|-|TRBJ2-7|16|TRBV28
CASSPRGSGRPYEQYF
TGTGCCAGCAGTCCCCGGGGGAGCGGGAGACCCTACGAGCAGTACTTC
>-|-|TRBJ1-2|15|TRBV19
CASTRGVDANYGYTF
TGTGCCAGTACCCGCGGGGTTGATGCTAACTATGGCTACACCTTC
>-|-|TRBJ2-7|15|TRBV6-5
CASSYSFSGRYEQYF
TGTGCCAGCAGTTACTCCTTCAGCGGACGCTACGAGCAGTACTTC
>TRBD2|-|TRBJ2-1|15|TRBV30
CAWSTLGGRANEQFF
TGTGCCTGGAGTACTCTCGGCGGGAGGGCCAATGAGCAGTTCTTC
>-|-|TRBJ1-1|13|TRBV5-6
CASSRQRNTEAFF
TGTGCCAGCAGCAGACAGAGGAACACTGAAGCTTTCTTT
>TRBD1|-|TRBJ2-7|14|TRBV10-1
CASSPGTAIYEQYF
TGCGCCAGCAGCCCCGGGACAGCGATATACGAGCAGTACTTC
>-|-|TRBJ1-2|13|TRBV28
CASSFSANYGYTF
TGTGCCAGCAGTTTTTCCGCTAACTATGGCTACACCTTC
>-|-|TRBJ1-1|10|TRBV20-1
CSARTEEAFF
TGCAGTGCACGGACGGAGGAAGCTTTCTTT
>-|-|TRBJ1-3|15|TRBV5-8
CASSLDTTGGNTIYF
TGTGCCAGCAGCTTAGACACGACCGGTGGAAACACCATATATTTT
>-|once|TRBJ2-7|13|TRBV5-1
CASSPIGVHEQYF
TGCGCCAGCAGCCCCATAGGGGTCCACGAGCAGTACTTC
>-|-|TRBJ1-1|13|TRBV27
CASSFHVGGEAFF
TGTGCCAGCAGTTTCCATGTGGGGGGTGAAGCTTTCTTT
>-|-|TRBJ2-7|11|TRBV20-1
CSANLDHEQYF
TGCAGTGCAAATCTAGACCACGAGCAGTACTTC
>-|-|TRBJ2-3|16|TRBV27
CASSLWGGVGTDTQYF
TGTGCCAGCAGTTTATGGGGGGGCGTGGGGACAGATACGCAGTATTTT
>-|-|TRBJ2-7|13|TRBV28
CASSLLASYEQYF
TGTGCCAGCAGTTTATTGGCCTCCTACGAGCAGTACTTC
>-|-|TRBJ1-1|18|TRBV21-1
CASSKSFGGQGARKIAFF
TGTGCCAGCAGCAAATCTTTTGGGGGACAGGGGGCGAGGAAGATCGCTTTCTTT
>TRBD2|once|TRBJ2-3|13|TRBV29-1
CSVGEGLAYTQYF
TGCAGCGTTGGGGAGGGACTAGCATATACGCAGTATTTT
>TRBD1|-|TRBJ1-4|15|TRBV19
CASSLQGLTNEKLFF
TGTGCCAGTAGTTTACAGGGGTTGACTAATGAAAAACTGTTTTTT
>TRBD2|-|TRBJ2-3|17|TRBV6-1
CASSDPLNGRATDTQYF
TGTGCCAGCAGTGACCCTTTAAACGGGAGGGCCACAGATACGCAGTATTTT
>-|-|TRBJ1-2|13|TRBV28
CASSSTTIYGYTF
TGTGCCAGCAGTTCAACGACCATCTATGGCTACACCTTC
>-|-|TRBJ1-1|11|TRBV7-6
CASSLAGRAFF
TGTGCCAGCAGCTTGGCAGGGAGGGCTTTCTTT
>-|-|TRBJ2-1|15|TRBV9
CASSVEPGLYNEQFF
TGTGCCAGCAGCGTAGAGCCCGGACTCTACAATGAGCAGTTCTTC
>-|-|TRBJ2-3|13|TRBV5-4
CASPGPLADTQYF
TGTGCCAGCCCGGGCCCCCTGGCGGATACGCAGTATTTT
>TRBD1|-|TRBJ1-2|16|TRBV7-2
CASSQGQGSRGYGYTF
TGTGCCAGCAGCCAGGGACAGGGTTCGCGTGGGTATGGCTACACCTTC
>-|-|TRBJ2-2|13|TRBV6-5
CASSDTGTGELFF
TGTGCCAGCAGCGACACAGGGACCGGGGAGCTGTTTTTT
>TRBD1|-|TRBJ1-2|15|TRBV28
CASRTTQGAAYGYTF
TGTGCCAGCAGGACAACCCAGGGGGCAGCCTATGGCTACACCTTC
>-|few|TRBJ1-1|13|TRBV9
CASRDQTGTEAFF
TGTGCCAGCAGGGACCAGACAGGAACTGAAGCTTTCTTT
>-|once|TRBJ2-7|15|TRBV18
CASSPWAGPNYEQYF
TGTGCCAGCTCACCATGGGCAGGGCCGAATTACGAGCAGTACTTC
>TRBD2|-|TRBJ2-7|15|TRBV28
CASSPPGGLSYEQYF
TGTGCCAGCAGTCCCCCGGGGGGGCTCTCCTACGAGCAGTACTTC
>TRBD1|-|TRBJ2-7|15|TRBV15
CATSKDRAVRHEQYF
TGTGCCACCAGCAAGGACAGGGCGGTTCGTCACGAGCAGTACTTC
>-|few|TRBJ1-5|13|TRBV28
CASSSGSNQPQHF
TGTGCCAGCAGTTCCGGTAGCAATCAGCCCCAGCATTTT
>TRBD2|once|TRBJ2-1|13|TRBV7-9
CASSFSGRGEQFF
TGTGCCAGCAGCTTTAGCGGGAGAGGTGAGCAGTTCTTC
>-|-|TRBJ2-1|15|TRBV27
CASNTDYNSYNEQFF
TGTGCCAGCAACACCGACTATAACTCCTACAATGAGCAGTTCTTC
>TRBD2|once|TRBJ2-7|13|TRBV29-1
CSVREGYSYEQYF
TGCAGCGTTAGGGAGGGATACTCCTACGAGCAGTACTTC
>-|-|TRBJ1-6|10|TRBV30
CAGGTVTLHF
TGTGCTGGAGGAACTGTAACCCTCCACTTT
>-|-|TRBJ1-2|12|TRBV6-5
CASSRDGYGYTF
TGTGCCAGCAGTAGGGACGGCTATGGCTACACCTTC
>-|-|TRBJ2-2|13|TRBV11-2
CASSLGVTGELFF
TGTGCCAGCAGCTTAGGTGTCACCGGGGAGCTGTTTTTT
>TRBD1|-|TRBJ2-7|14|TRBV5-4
CASSSDRGSYEQYF
TGTGCCAGCAGCTCCGACAGGGGTTCCTACGAGCAGTACTTC
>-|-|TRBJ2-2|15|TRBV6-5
CASKLRVGNTGELFF
TGTGCCAGCAAACTCAGGGTGGGGAACACCGGGGAGCTGTTTTTT
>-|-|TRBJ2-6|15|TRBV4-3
CASSQAPGVANVLTF
TGCGCCAGCAGCCAGGCACCAGGGGTAGCCAACGTCCTGACTTTC
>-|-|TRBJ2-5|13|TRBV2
CASSATPAETQYF
TGTGCCAGCTCCGCGACCCCGGCGGAGACCCAGTACTTC
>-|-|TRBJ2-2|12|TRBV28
CASRLITGELFF
TGTGCCAGCAGACTAATCACCGGGGAGCTGTTTTTT
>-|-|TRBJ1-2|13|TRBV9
CASSASGSYGYTF
TGTGCCAGCAGCGCGTCGGGCTCCTATGGCTACACCTTC
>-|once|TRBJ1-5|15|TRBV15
CATSRGFESNQPQHF
TGTGCCACCAGCAGGGGTTTTGAGTCCAATCAGCCCCAGCATTTT
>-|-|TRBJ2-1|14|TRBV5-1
CASSPGQTYNEQFF
TGCGCCAGCAGCCCCGGACAAACCTACAATGAGCAGTTCTTC
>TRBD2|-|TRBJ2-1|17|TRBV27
CASSLSASGRVHNEQFF
TGTGCCAGCAGTTTATCCGCTAGCGGGAGGGTCCACAATGAGCAGTTCTTC
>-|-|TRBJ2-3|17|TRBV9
CASSAPPRFVGADTQYF
TGTGCCAGCAGCGCACCCCCGAGATTTGTAGGCGCAGATACGCAGTATTTT
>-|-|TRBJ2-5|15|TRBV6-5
CASSYSGFGQETQYF
TGTGCCAGCAGTTACTCGGGTTTCGGACAAGAGACCCAGTACTTC
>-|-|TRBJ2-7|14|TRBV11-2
CASSLGQAYYEQYF
TGTGCCAGCAGCTTAGGACAGGCATACTACGAGCAGTACTTC
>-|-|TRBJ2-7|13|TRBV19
CASSMQRTYEQYF
TGTGCCAGTAGTATGCAGAGAACCTACGAGCAGTACTTC
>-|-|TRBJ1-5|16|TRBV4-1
CASSQVSGPNNQPQHF
TGCGCCAGCAGCCAAGTGAGCGGACCGAACAATCAGCCCCAGCATTTT
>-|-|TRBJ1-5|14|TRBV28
CASSLGFRNQPQHF
TGTGCCAGCAGTTTAGGGTTTCGCAATCAGCCCCAGCATTTT